Listed below are T cell receptor beta chains from one sample, sequenced in a study of blood T cell repertoires in COVID-19. Only in-frame clones appear in the TCRdb table, and some are missing; sequencing was by immunoSEQ multiplex PCR. Altogether some 390,000 clones are present, 80% to 90% being singletons, with the ten largest covering around 1.1%. The sequencing sample was made of PBMCs or T cells enriched from blood (not recorded which). Receptor source: a young man who had recovered from COVID-19. Each CDR3 is given with its conserved first and last residue. Each record gives: D gene, clone size, V gene, J gene, CDR3 DNA, CDR3 protein. D genes are given only for firm matches. For some rows the clone size is stated as once, few or many, or as a class when expanded; others skip it.

TRBD2	-	TRBV11-2	TRBJ2-3	TGTGCCAGCAGCCATACTAGCGGGTGGGCGCAGTATTTT	CASSHTSGWAQYF
-	-	TRBV6-7	TRBJ2-1	TGTGCCAGCAACCAAGGGGCGGATGAGCAGTTCTTC	CASNQGADEQFF
TRBD1	-	TRBV5-1	TRBJ2-2	TGCGCCAGCAGTCCGGTAGCGGACAGGGTTACCGGGGAGCTGTTTTTT	CASSPVADRVTGELFF
TRBD1	-	TRBV7-9	TRBJ2-7	TGTGCCAGCAGCTTAGAAATGACAGGGTCCCTCTACGAGCAGTACTTC	CASSLEMTGSLYEQYF
-	-	TRBV27	TRBJ1-1	TGTGCCAGCAGTTTTCTGGGGCAAGTCACTGAAGCTTTCTTT	CASSFLGQVTEAFF
TRBD1	-	TRBV6-6	TRBJ2-3	TGTGCCAGCAGTCGCCGGGACAGGGACACAGATACGCAGTATTTT	CASSRRDRDTDTQYF
-	-	TRBV25-1	TRBJ1-5	TGTGCCAGCGCAGGTGGGGGGGCTCAGCCCCAGCATTTT	CASAGGGAQPQHF
-	-	TRBV7-7	TRBJ2-2	TGTGCCAGCTCCAGACCCGCAGGGACGAACACCGGGGAGCTGTTTTTT	CASSRPAGTNTGELFF
TRBD2	-	TRBV28	TRBJ2-7	TGTGCCAGCAGTCCCGGACTAGCCAGTTCCTACGAGCAGTACTTC	CASSPGLASSYEQYF
TRBD1	-	TRBV30	TRBJ2-7	TGTGCCTGGAGTAAGGCCGCCGACAGGGGCTTGTACGAGCAGTACTTC	CAWSKAADRGLYEQYF
TRBD1	-	TRBV5-8	TRBJ1-1	TGTGCCAGCAGCTTCCCCCCTACAGGGGTGGCCACTGAAGCTTTCTTT	CASSFPPTGVATEAFF
-	-	TRBV7-9	TRBJ2-1	TGTGCCAGCAGCTTACAGGGAGGTCGCTTCGTTTACAATGAGCAGTTCTTC	CASSLQGGRFVYNEQFF
TRBD1	-	TRBV11-2	TRBJ2-1	TGTGCCAGCAGCTTAGGGGGGCTCGGGGACAGTGCCAATGAGCAGTTCTTC	CASSLGGLGDSANEQFF
TRBD1	-	TRBV24-1	TRBJ2-5	TGTGCCACCAGTGATCCGGGGACAGGGATCCAAGAGACCCAGTACTTC	CATSDPGTGIQETQYF
-	-	TRBV27	TRBJ2-4	TGTGCCAGCAGTCCATTGATAGGGGAAGCCAAAAACATTCAGTACTTC	CASSPLIGEAKNIQYF
-	-	TRBV29-1	TRBJ2-1	TGCAGCGTTGATTCCCCCTACTCCTACAATGAGCAGTTCTTC	CSVDSPYSYNEQFF
TRBD2	-	TRBV5-1	TRBJ2-1	TGCGCCAGCAGCGGGACTAGCGGGAATGTGAATGAGCAGTTCTTC	CASSGTSGNVNEQFF
TRBD2	-	TRBV7-3	TRBJ2-5	TGTGCCAGCAGCTTAACGGGACTAGCGGGAGGGCCCACACAAGAGACCCAGTACTTC	CASSLTGLAGGPTQETQYF
-	-	TRBV5-1	TRBJ2-5	TGCGCCAGCAGCTCGCTGCCGGGTCTGGCGGAGACCCAGTACTTC	CASSSLPGLAETQYF
-	-	TRBV4-1	TRBJ1-4	TGCGCCAGCAGCCAAGACCGGGAGGAACTGTTTTTT	CASSQDREELFF
TRBD1	-	TRBV2	TRBJ1-6	TGTGCCAGCAAGAGAGACAGGGGGGCTAATAATTCACCCCTCCACTTT	CASKRDRGANNSPLHF
-	-	TRBV28	TRBJ1-1	TGTGCCAGCAACCACAGGGCCACTGAAGCTTTCTTT	CASNHRATEAFF
-	-	TRBV2	TRBJ1-2	TGTGCCAGCAGTGTTTCCCAGCAGGGCTGGTTTGGCTACACCTTC	CASSVSQQGWFGYTF
TRBD2	-	TRBV27	TRBJ2-1	TGTGCCAGCAGTTTTATACTAGCGAGCAATGAGCAGTTCTTC	CASSFILASNEQFF
TRBD1	-	TRBV6-5	TRBJ1-1	TGTGCCAGCAGTTACTCCCTTTCCGGGACAGGGGCTTTCTTT	CASSYSLSGTGAFF
-	-	TRBV24-1	TRBJ2-7	TGTGCCACCACCCCCCCACCGAATAACGGACTGAACTCCTACGAGCAGTACTTC	CATTPPPNNGLNSYEQYF
-	-	TRBV28	TRBJ2-1	TGTGCCAGCGCCCACGGGACTCCCCCCAATGAGCAGTTCTTC	CASAHGTPPNEQFF
-	-	TRBV6-1	TRBJ1-2	TGTGCCAGCAGTGAAGCCGGGACAACTCCTAACTATGGCTACACCTTC	CASSEAGTTPNYGYTF
-	-	TRBV6-5	TRBJ1-2	TGTGCCAGCAGTTACTCGTACAATGAATTCAACTATGGCTACACCTTC	CASSYSYNEFNYGYTF
TRBD2	-	TRBV5-4	TRBJ2-1	TGTGCCAGCAGCCTAGCGGGAGGGCCCATTAATGAGCAGTTCTTC	CASSLAGGPINEQFF
TRBD1	-	TRBV19	TRBJ1-5	TGTGCCAGTAGTCAAGACAGGGGTAATCAGCCCCAGCATTTT	CASSQDRGNQPQHF
-	-	TRBV6-5	TRBJ2-7	TGTGCCAGCAGGTCTGAACTAGCCTCCTACGAGCAGTACTTC	CASRSELASYEQYF
-	few	TRBV12-5	TRBJ1-1	TGTGCTAGTGGTTTGGTCCCAGAGGGCCAAAACACTGAAGCTTTCTTT	CASGLVPEGQNTEAFF
TRBD1	few	TRBV10-3	TRBJ1-6	TGTGCCATGACAGGGGGCTCCTATAATTCACCCCTCCACTTT	CAMTGGSYNSPLHF
-	-	TRBV5-1	TRBJ1-4	TGCGCCAGCAGCGTCCAGACCCAGGGAAATGAAAAACTGTTTTTT	CASSVQTQGNEKLFF
-	-	TRBV9	TRBJ1-1	TGTGCCAGCACCCCCGGACAGAGGCCCACTGAAGCTTTCTTT	CASTPGQRPTEAFF
TRBD2	-	TRBV9	TRBJ2-3	TGTGCCAGCAGCGTAGATAGCGGGGCGCTGGAGGGTACGCAGTATTTT	CASSVDSGALEGTQYF
-	-	TRBV19	TRBJ1-1	TGTGCCAGTAGTAACCGGGACTTAAGGATCACGGACACTGAAGCTTTCTTT	CASSNRDLRITDTEAFF
-	-	TRBV3-1/TRBV3-2	TRBJ1-6	TGTGCCAGCAGCACTCAGGGATATAATTCACCCCTCCACTTT	CASSTQGYNSPLHF
-	-	TRBV29-1	TRBJ1-3	TGCAGCGTGACTCGGACGGGAGACTCTGGAAACACCATATATTTT	CSVTRTGDSGNTIYF
-	-	TRBV29-1	TRBJ1-2	TGCAGCGTCGATGGTGTCGGGAACTATGGCTACACCTTC	CSVDGVGNYGYTF
TRBD2	-	TRBV18	TRBJ2-5	TGTGCCAGCTCACCCGGACTAGCTCAGGTGGAGACCCAGTACTTC	CASSPGLAQVETQYF
-	few	TRBV19	TRBJ1-1	TGTGCCAGTAGTATAGTAGGGAGAAACACTGAAGCTTTCTTT	CASSIVGRNTEAFF
-	-	TRBV6-6	TRBJ1-4	TGTGCCAGCAGCCCACAGGTTTTTGAAAAACTGTTTTTT	CASSPQVFEKLFF
TRBD2	-	TRBV4-1	TRBJ2-2	TGCGCCAGCAGCCAAGCGACTAGCGGGATGTCGGACGGGGAGCTGTTTTTT	CASSQATSGMSDGELFF
TRBD2	-	TRBV18	TRBJ2-1	TGTGCCAGCTCACCGAGACTAGCGGGAGGATTCTACAATGAGCAGTTCTTC	CASSPRLAGGFYNEQFF
-	-	TRBV29-1	TRBJ2-3	TGCAGCGTTAGTAGGGGCGCAGATACGCAGTATTTT	CSVSRGADTQYF
-	-	TRBV6-5	TRBJ2-7	TGTGCCAGCAGGACTCATGACTACGAGCAGTACTTC	CASRTHDYEQYF
TRBD2	once	TRBV4-1	TRBJ2-7	TGCGCCAGCAGCTCACTAGCGGGAGCGGGCTACGAGCAGTACTTC	CASSSLAGAGYEQYF
-	-	TRBV28	TRBJ1-5	TGTGCCAGCAGTTCCACTCTGACAGCTTACGAGAGTCAGCCCCAGCATTTT	CASSSTLTAYESQPQHF
TRBD1	-	TRBV4-1	TRBJ2-5	TGCGCCAGCAGCCAAACGGACAGGGGGGACGTGGGGGAGACCCAGTACTTC	CASSQTDRGDVGETQYF
TRBD2	-	TRBV5-1	TRBJ2-2	TGCGCCAGCATCGGGGGGGCGGACACCGGGGAGCTGTTTTTT	CASIGGADTGELFF
-	-	TRBV7-3	TRBJ2-7	TGTGCCAGCAGCTTAGGTAGAACCTACGAGCAGTACTTC	CASSLGRTYEQYF
-	-	TRBV6-5	TRBJ2-5	TGTGCCAGCCGGAGGCAAGAGACCCAGTACTTC	CASRRQETQYF
TRBD1	-	TRBV7-9	TRBJ1-2	TGTGCCAGCAGCTCCTCCGGTTGGACAGGTCCCGGCTACACCTTC	CASSSSGWTGPGYTF
TRBD1	-	TRBV19	TRBJ1-4	TGTGCCAGTCGGGACAGGGTCCGAAAACTGTTTTTT	CASRDRVRKLFF
-	-	TRBV30	TRBJ2-1	TGTGCCTGGAGTAAGGGGTTGCGGGAAAAGCAGTTCTTC	CAWSKGLREKQFF